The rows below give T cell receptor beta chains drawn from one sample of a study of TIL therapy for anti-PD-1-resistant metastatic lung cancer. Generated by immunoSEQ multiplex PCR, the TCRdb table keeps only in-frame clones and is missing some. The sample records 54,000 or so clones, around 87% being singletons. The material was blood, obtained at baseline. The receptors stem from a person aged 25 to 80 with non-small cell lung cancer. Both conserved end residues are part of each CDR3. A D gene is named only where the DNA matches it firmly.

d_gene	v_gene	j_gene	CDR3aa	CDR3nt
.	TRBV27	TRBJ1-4	CASRDREKLFF	TGTGCCAGCAGAGACAGGGAAAAACTGTTTTTT
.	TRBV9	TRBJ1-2	CASSGSTNYGYTF	TGTGCCAGCAGCGGGAGTACTAACTATGGCTACACCTTC
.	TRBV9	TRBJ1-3	CASSEGTNTIYF	TGTGCCAGCAGCGAGGGGACAAACACCATATATTTT
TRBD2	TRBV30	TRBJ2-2	CACTRLLAGVGELFF	TGTGCCTGTACGAGGTTACTAGCGGGAGTCGGGGAGCTGTTTTTT
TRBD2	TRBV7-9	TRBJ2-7	CASSGAGLAGDHEQYF	TGTGCCAGCTCAGGGGCAGGACTAGCGGGAGACCACGAGCAGTACTTC
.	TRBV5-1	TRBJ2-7	CASSLAWGIEQYF	TGCGCCAGCAGCTTGGCCTGGGGGATAGAGCAGTACTTC
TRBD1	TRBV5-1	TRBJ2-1	CASSFTGDEQFF	TGCGCCAGCAGCTTTACAGGGGATGAGCAGTTCTTC
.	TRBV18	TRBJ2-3	CASSPQGAISTDTQYF	TGTGCCAGCTCACCGCAGGGAGCCATTAGCACAGATACGCAGTATTTT
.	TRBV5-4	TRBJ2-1	CASSFETEQFF	TGTGCCAGCAGCTTTGAGACTGAGCAGTTCTTC
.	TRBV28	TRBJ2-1	CASRLGAAGSYNEQFF	TGTGCCAGCCGACTCGGGGCCGCGGGCTCCTACAATGAGCAGTTCTTC
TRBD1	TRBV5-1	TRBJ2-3	CASSFGDRGTDTQYF	TGCGCCAGCAGCTTCGGTGACAGGGGCACAGATACGCAGTATTTT
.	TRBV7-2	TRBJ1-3	CASSLAWSSGNTIYF	TGTGCCAGCAGCTTAGCTTGGAGCTCTGGAAACACCATATATTTT
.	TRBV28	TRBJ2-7	CASSLGTKEQYF	TGTGCCAGCAGTTTAGGGACAAAAGAGCAGTACTTC
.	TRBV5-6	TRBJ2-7	CASSHRASYEQYF	TGTGCCAGCAGCCACAGGGCTTCCTACGAGCAGTACTTC
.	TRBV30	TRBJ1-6	CAWSTRGKYNSPLHF	TGTGCCTGGAGTACCCGAGGGAAATATAATTCACCCCTCCACTTT
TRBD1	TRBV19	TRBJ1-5	CASSTQGVPNQPQHF	TGTGCCAGTAGCACTCAGGGGGTTCCAAATCAGCCCCAGCATTTT
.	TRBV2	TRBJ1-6	CASSTETGYNSPLHF	TGTGCCAGCAGTACTGAGACAGGCTATAATTCACCCCTCCACTTT
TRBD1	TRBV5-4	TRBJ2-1	CASSLGQGVNNEQFF	TGTGCCAGCAGCTTGGGACAGGGGGTGAACAATGAGCAGTTCTTC